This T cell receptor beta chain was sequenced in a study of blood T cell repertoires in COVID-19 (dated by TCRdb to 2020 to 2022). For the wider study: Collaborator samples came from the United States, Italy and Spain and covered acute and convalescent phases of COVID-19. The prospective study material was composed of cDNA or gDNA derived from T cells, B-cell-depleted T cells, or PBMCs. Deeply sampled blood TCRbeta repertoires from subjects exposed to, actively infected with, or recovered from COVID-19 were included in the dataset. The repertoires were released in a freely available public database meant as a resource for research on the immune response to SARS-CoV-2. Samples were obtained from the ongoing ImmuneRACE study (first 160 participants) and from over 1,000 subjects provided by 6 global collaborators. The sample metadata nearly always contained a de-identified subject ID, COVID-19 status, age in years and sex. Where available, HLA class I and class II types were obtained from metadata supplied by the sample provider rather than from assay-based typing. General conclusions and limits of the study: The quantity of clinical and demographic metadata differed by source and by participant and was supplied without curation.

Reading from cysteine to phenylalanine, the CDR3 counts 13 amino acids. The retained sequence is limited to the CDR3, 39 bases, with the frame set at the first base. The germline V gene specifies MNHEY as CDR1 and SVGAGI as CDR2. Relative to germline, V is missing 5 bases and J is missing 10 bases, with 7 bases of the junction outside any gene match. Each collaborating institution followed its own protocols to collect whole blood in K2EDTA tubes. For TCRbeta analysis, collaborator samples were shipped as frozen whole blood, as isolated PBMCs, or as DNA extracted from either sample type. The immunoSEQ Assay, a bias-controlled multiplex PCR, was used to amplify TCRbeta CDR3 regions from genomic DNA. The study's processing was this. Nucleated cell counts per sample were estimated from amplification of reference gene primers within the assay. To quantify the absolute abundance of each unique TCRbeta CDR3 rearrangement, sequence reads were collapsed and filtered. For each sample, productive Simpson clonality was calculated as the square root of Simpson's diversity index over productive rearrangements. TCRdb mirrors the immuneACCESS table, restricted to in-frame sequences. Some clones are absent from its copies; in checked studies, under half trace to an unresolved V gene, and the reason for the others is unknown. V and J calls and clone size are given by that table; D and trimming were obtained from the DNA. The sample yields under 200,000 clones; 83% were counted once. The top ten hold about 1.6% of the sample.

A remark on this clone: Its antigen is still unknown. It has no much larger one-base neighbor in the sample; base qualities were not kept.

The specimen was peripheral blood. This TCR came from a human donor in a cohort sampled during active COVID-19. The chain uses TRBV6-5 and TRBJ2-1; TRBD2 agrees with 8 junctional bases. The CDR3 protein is CASSRGLAGEQFF. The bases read TGTGCCAGCAGTCGAGGATTAGCGGGGGAGCAGTTCTTC.